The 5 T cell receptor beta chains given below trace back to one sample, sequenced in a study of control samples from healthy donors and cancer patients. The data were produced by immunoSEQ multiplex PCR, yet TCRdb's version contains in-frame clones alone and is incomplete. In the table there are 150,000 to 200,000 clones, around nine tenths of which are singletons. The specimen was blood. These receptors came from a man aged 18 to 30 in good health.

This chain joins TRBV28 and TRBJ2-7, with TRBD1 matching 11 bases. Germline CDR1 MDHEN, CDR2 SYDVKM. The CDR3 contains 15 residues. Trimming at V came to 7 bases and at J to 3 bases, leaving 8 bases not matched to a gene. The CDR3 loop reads CASTPAGTGGYEQYF. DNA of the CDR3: TGTGCCAGCACCCCGGCCGGGACAGGGGGCTACGAGCAGTACTTC.

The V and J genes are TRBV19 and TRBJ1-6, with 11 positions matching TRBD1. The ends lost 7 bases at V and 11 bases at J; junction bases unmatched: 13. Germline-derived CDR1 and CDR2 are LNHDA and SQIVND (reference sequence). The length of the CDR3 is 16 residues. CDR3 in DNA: TGTGCCAGTAACTCTGGACAGGGGGCTTTGAGGGCACCCCTCCACTTT. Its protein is CASNSGQGALRAPLHF.

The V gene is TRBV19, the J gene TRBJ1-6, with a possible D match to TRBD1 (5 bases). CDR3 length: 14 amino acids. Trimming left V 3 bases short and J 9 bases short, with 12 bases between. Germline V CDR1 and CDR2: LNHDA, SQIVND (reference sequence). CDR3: CASSINGGFSPLHF. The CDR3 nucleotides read TGTGCCAGTAGTATTAACGGGGGATTTTCACCCCTCCACTTT.

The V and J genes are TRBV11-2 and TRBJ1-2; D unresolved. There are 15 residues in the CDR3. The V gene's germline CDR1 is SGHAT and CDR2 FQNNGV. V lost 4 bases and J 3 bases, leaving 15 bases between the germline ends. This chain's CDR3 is CASSSPPAAYYGYTF. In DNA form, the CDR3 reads TGTGCCAGCAGCTCTCCCCCGGCGGCTTACTATGGCTACACCTTC.

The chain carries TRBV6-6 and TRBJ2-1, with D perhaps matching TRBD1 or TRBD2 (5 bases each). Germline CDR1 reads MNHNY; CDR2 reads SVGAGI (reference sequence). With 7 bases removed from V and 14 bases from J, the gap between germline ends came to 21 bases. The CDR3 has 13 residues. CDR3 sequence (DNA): TGTGCCAGCAATACCGACAGCGGACCTACGAAGTTCTTC. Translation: CASNTDSGPTKFF.